This is a list of T cell receptor beta chains from one sample in a study of T cells in Graves' hyperthyroidism and ophthalmopathy. TCRdb used MiXCR to reprocess the multiplex PCR reads, holding one entry per CDR3 protein. The sample shows hundreds of thousands of distinct CDR3 sequences, 14% to 15% of them seen only once. Sequencing used blood. The receptors come from a woman in her thirties or forties with Graves' ophthalmopathy. CDR3s include the opening cysteine and the closing phenylalanine or tryptophan. The D gene is left open where the match is weak. Clone size is given for some rows only: seen once, a few or many times, or a class if the clone is expanded.

many	TRBV29-1	-	TRBJ2-7	12	TGCAGCTCTGTAGGACACAGCTACGAGCAGTACTTC	CSSVGHSYEQYF
-	TRBV5-1	-	TRBJ2-7	14	TGCGCCAGCAGCTCCGGGACTCCTCAATACGAGCAGTACTTC	CASSSGTPQYEQYF
many	TRBV19	-	TRBJ2-7	14	TGTGCCAGTAGTCTCCAGACCGAGGCCTACGAGCAGTACTTC	CASSLQTEAYEQYF
-	TRBV19	TRBD1	TRBJ2-7	15	TGTGCCAGTAGTACCTCCGGGACAGGGCCCTACGAGCAGTACTTC	CASSTSGTGPYEQYF
many	TRBV19	-	TRBJ2-2	13	TGTGCCAGTAGTTGGCAGGGCGGCGGGGAGCTGTTTTTT	CASSWQGGGELFF
many	TRBV27	-	TRBJ2-2	13	TGTGCCAGCAGATCCTGGGCGGGCCGGGAGCTGTTTTTT	CASRSWAGRELFF
-	TRBV20-1	TRBD2	TRBJ2-7	11	TGCAGTGTCGCGGGGGTGCGGGAGCAGTACTTC	CSVAGVREQYF
few	TRBV4-2	-	TRBJ1-1	16	TGTGCCAGCAGCCCCTCCGCGACAGGCTTGAACACTGAAGCTTTCTTT	CASSPSATGLNTEAFF
few	TRBV6-5	TRBD2	TRBJ2-7	13	TGTGCCAGCAGTTACTCGGGAGGGTCAGGGCAGTACTTC	CASSYSGGSGQYF
many	TRBV11-1	-	TRBJ2-7	13	TGTGCCAGCAGCTTGACCGACGCCTACGAGCAGTACTTC	CASSLTDAYEQYF
many	TRBV25-1	-	TRBJ1-1	15	TGTGCCAGCAGTGAAAAGGGGGACTTGAACACTGAAGCTTTCTTT	CASSEKGDLNTEAFF
many	TRBV27	-	TRBJ2-7	14	TGTGCCAGCAGTTTCAGGGTGAACTACTACGAGCAGTACTTC	CASSFRVNYYEQYF
many	TRBV18	-	TRBJ1-2	13	TGTGCCAGCTCACCACCTTCGAAATATGGCTACACCTTC	CASSPPSKYGYTF
-	TRBV20-1	-	TRBJ2-2	15	TGCAGTGCTCTAGAGGCGAAGGGAAACACCGGGGAGCTGTTTTTT	CSALEAKGNTGELFF
-	TRBV6-1	-	TRBJ2-7	15	TGTGCCAGCAGTAGCCAACAGGGAGCTTACCACGAGCAGTACTTC	CASSSQQGAYHEQYF
many	TRBV19	-	TRBJ1-2	13	TGTGCCAGTAGAAGTGCGGCTAACTATGGCTACACCTTC	CASRSAANYGYTF
many	TRBV27	TRBD1	TRBJ1-1	15	TGTGCCAGCAGTCCGCGCAGGGGGCACGGCACTGAAGCTTTCTTT	CASSPRRGHGTEAFF